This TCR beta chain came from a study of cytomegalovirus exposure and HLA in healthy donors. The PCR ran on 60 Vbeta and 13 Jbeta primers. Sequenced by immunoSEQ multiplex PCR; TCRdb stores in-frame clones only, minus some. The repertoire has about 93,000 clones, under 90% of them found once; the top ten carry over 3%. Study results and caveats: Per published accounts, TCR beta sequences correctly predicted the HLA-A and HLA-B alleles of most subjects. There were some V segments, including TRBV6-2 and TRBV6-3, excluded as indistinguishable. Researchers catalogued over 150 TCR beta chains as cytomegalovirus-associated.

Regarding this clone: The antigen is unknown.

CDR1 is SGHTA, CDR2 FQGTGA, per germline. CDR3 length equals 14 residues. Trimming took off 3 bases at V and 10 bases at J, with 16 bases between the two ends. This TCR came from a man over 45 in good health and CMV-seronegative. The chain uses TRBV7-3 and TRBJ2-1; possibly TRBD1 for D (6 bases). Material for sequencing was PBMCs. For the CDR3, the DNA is TGTGCCAGCAGCTTGGGACACCCCGATGAGGAGCAGTTCTTC. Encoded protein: CASSLGHPDEEQFF.